This T cell receptor (beta chain) was sequenced in a study of T cell changes during pregnancy in multiple sclerosis. This clone was counted once. The assay was immunoSEQ multiplex PCR, and TCRdb's table has in-frame clones only and misses some. The sample has 25,000 to 35,000 clones; roughly 86% are singletons. The length of the CDR3 is 14 residues. The germline V gene has CDR1 SGDLS and CDR2 YYNGEE. The ends were cut back, 7 bases at V and 1 base at J, with 14 bases in the middle. This receptor was identified in a female donor with multiple sclerosis, enrolled in a pregnancy study. The chain employs TRBV9 and TRBJ1-1; a weak D match, TRBD1 (6 bases). Sequenced here: CD8+ T cells from peripheral blood mononuclear cells, sampled in the second trimester of pregnancy. The CDR3 spells CASGPGVKNTEAFF. CDR3 nucleotide sequence: TGTGCCAGCGGCCCAGGGGTCAAGAACACTGAAGCTTTCTTT.